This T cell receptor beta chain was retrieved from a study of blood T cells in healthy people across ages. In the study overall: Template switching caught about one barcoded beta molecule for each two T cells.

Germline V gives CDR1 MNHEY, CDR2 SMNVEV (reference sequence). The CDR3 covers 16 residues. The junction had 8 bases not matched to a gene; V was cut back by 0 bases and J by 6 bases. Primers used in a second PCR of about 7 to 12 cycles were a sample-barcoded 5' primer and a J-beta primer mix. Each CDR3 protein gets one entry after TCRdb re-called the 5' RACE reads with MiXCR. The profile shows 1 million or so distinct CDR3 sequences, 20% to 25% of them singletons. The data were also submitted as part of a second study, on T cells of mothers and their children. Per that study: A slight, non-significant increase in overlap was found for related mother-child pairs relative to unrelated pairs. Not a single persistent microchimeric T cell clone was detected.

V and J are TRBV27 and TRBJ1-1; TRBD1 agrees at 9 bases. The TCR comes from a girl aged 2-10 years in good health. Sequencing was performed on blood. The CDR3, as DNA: TGTGCCAGCAGTTTATCGCCCACAGGGGGCTGGGCTGAAGCTTTCTTT. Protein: CASSLSPTGGWAEAFF.